What follows are 28 T cell receptor beta chains derived from one specimen sequenced in a study of CD8 T cells in ankylosing spondylitis. In TCRdb, the 5' RACE reads were re-called with MiXCR into one record per CDR3 protein. Counted here are roughly 470,000 distinct CDR3 sequences, 20% to 30% occurring once; the ten biggest clones make up 0.75% to 0.9%. Their specific antigens are unknown. Study conclusions and caveats: In ankylosing spondylitis blood, a motif of fewer than 10 highly homologous TCR beta variants appeared characteristic.

The sample taken for sequencing was blood, either unsorted or a sorted T cell fraction (not recorded which). Receptors originate from a male donor with ankylosing spondylitis.

In its sample, this clonotype was seen a few times. V is TRBV20-1 and J is TRBJ2-1; 8 bases are shared with TRBD2. V lost 3 bases and J lost 4; bases outside the gene matches: 2. The CDR3 is made up of 13 amino acids. Germline V gene data show CDR1 as DFQATT and CDR2 as SNEGSKA (reference sequence). The CDR3 loop reads CSASRGRYNEQFF. Here the CDR3 DNA reads TGCAGTGCTAGTCGCGGGAGGTACAATGAGCAGTTCTTC.

The chain uses TRBV12-3 or TRBV12-4 and TRBJ2-1, with D possibly matching TRBD2 (6 bases). The CDR3 is made up of 14 amino acids. V was clipped by 6 bases and J by 5 bases, with 14 bases between them. The CDR3: CASRHRGDHNEQFF. The CDR3 DNA sequence: TGTGCCAGCAGGCACCGCGGGGACCACAATGAGCAGTTCTTC.

The chain uses TRBV5-1 and TRBJ2-1, with D perhaps given as TRBD1 or TRBD2 (6 bases each). The germline V gene encodes CDR1 SGHRS and CDR2 YFSETQ. The CDR3 spans 14 residues. Trimming shortened V by 1 base and J by 8 bases, and 13 bases separated the two germline ends. The CDR3 loop is CASSLSVGGDEQFF. CDR3 nucleotides: TGCGCCAGCAGCTTGTCCGTGGGGGGCGATGAGCAGTTCTTC.

This clonotype was detected only a few times. This chain joins TRBV14 and TRBJ1-2; 10 positions match TRBD1. The CDR3 spans 16 residues. V trimming: 2 bases; J trimming: 7 bases; junction bases outside the gene matches: 10. Germline V CDR1 and CDR2: SGHDN, FVKESK. The CDR3 bases are TGTGCCAGCAGCCAATATGGCCCGGACAGGGGGGCTGGCTACACCTTC. Its translation: CASSQYGPDRGAGYTF.

The rearrangement links TRBV20-1 to TRBJ2-2; 7 bases align to TRBD2. Trimming removed 5 bases from V and 5 bases from J; junction bases left unmatched: 8. Per germline, CDR1 DFQATT and CDR2 SNEGSKA (reference sequence). CDR3 length: 14 amino acids. DNA of the CDR3: TGCAGTGCTCGCAATACGCGGGGGACCGGGGAGCTGTTTTTT. It translates to CSARNTRGTGELFF.

The chain joins TRBV11-2 to TRBJ1-6; TRBD1 is a possible D gene (5 bases). The germline gives CDR1 SGHAT, CDR2 FQNNGV. V lost 5 bases, J lost 7 bases, and 15 bases lay in between. This CDR3 has 15 amino acids. The CDR3 reads CASSPGTFGNSPLHF. For the CDR3, the DNA is TGTGCCAGCAGCCCCGGGACCTTCGGGAATTCACCCCTCCACTTT.

The rearrangement links TRBV12-3 or TRBV12-4 to TRBJ2-3; D may be TRBD1 (5 bases). CDR3 length: 15 amino acids. Trimming removed 7 bases from V and 3 bases from J, with 17 bases in between. The CDR3 DNA reads TGTGCCAGCATTCCGGGCAGGGCCCGAACAGATACGCAGTATTTT. Its protein is CASIPGRARTDTQYF.

The chain uses TRBV24-1 and TRBJ1-1; D is unresolved. This CDR3 contains 13 residues. Germline V gene data show CDR1 as KGHDR and CDR2 as SFDVKD. V shed 8 bases and J shed 5 bases, with 14 bases lying between them. The CDR3 protein is CATKGGQGTEAFF. The CDR3 DNA sequence: TGTGCCACCAAGGGCGGGCAAGGGACTGAAGCTTTCTTT.

V gene TRBV6-2 or TRBV6-3 combines with J gene TRBJ2-3, with D possibly being TRBD1 or TRBD2 (5 bases each). V dropped 0 bases and J dropped 4 bases, with 23 bases sitting between them. CDR3 length equals 19 residues. Germline V gene sequence: CDR1 MNHEY, CDR2 SVGEGT. The DNA for the CDR3 is TGTGCCAGCAGTTACTCCCCCCCCGGATTCGGGGCGGTAGCAGATACGCAGTATTTT. Translated, it gives CASSYSPPGFGAVADTQYF.

In its sample, this clonotype was seen a few times. The chain employs TRBV15 and TRBJ2-5, with TRBD2 as a possible D gene (5 bases). In germline, CDR1 is LNHNV, CDR2 YYDKDF (reference sequence). V lost 1 base to trimming and J lost 2 bases, with 14 bases between them. The CDR3 has 16 residues. DNA for the CDR3: TGTGCCACCAGCAGAGTAGGAGGAAGGGTGCAAGAGACCCAGTACTTC. It specifies CATSRVGGRVQETQYF.

This chain uses TRBV7-2 with TRBJ2-5; no reliable D call. CDR1 SGHTA and CDR2 FQGNSA come from the germline V gene. The CDR3 contains 11 residues. Deletions cut 6 bases from V and 2 bases from J, with 4 bases between. The CDR3 DNA reads TGTGCCAGCAGAGGGCAAGAGACCCAGTACTTC. Amino acids: CASRGQETQYF.

CDR3 sequence reads: CAISEFYNEQFF. The CDR3 bases are TGTGCCATCAGTGAGTTCTACAATGAGCAGTTCTTC. The V gene is TRBV10-3, the J gene TRBJ2-1; D is ambiguous. The CDR3 is 12 residues long. Germline-derived CDR1 and CDR2 are ENHRY and SYGVKD. Trimming removed 1 base from V and 3 bases from J, with 1 base in between.

The rearrangement uses TRBV5-6 and TRBJ2-5, with a tentative D call TRBD1 (6 bases). Germline-derived CDR1 and CDR2 are SGHDT and YYEEEE. The V end lost 2 bases, the J end lost 3 bases, and 11 bases lay between the germline ends. This CDR3 spans 14 amino acids. The CDR3 DNA reads TGTGCCAGCAGCTTTGTTCAGGGGAAAGAGACCCAGTACTTC. This sequence encodes CASSFVQGKETQYF.

The chain combines TRBV20-1 with TRBJ2-2; the D is unclear. The CDR3 covers 11 residues. Trimming shortened V by 8 bases and J by 6 bases, and 10 bases separated the two germline ends. Germline CDR1 DFQATT, CDR2 SNEGSKA (reference sequence). The chain's CDR3 is CSTYYAGELFF. CDR3 coding DNA: TGCAGTACTTATTATGCCGGGGAGCTGTTTTTT.

The rearrangement uses TRBV6-2 or TRBV6-3 and TRBJ1-5; D gene unclear. V was pared by 0 bases and J by 8 bases, with 5 bases between. Germline lookup yields CDR1 MNHEY and CDR2 SVGEGT. This CDR3 has 12 residues. CDR3 DNA: TGTGCCAGCAGTTACTCCCCTAAGCCCCAGCATTTT. Its protein is CASSYSPKPQHF.

V usage is TRBV7-7 and J usage is TRBJ2-2; D call uncertain. The germline V gene encodes CDR1 SSHAT and CDR2 FNYEAQ (reference sequence). The CDR3 sequence is 13 residues long. The V gene lost 1 base and the J gene lost 4 bases, with 4 bases spanning the gap. The CDR3 region is CASSLDLTGELFF. CDR3 DNA: TGTGCCAGCAGCTTAGACCTCACCGGGGAGCTGTTTTTT.

This chain links TRBV4-2 with TRBJ2-1; perhaps TRBD2 as D (5 bases). The CDR3 is 13 residues long. Per the germline V gene, CDR1 is LGHNA and CDR2 is YNFKEQ. Trimming took off 1 base at V and 12 bases at J, with 13 bases between the two ends. As DNA, the CDR3 is TGTGCCAGCAGCCAAGCTAGGGTAGAGGGGCAGTTCTTC. Translated, it gives CASSQARVEGQFF.

This clonotype was counted between two and nine times. J is TRBJ2-3 and V is TRBV27, with D possibly being TRBD2 (5 bases). This CDR3 is built from 15 residues. Germline lookup yields CDR1 MNHEY and CDR2 SMNVEV (reference sequence). The V end was cut by 4 bases, the J end by 3 bases, with 14 bases between. This CDR3 reads CASSSRDLATDTQYF. CDR3 nucleotide sequence: TGTGCCAGCAGTTCCCGAGATCTAGCTACAGATACGCAGTATTTT.

This clonotype was observed a handful of times. The V and J genes are TRBV12-3 or TRBV12-4 and TRBJ1-2; TRBD1 might be the D (6 bases). This CDR3 comprises 15 residues. V gave up 4 bases and J gave up 7 bases, with 19 bases separating them. The CDR3 DNA is TGTGCCAGCAGTTCTCAAACAGGGATTCGCTCTGGCTACACCTTC. Protein product: CASSSQTGIRSGYTF.

The gene calls are TRBV5-1 and TRBJ1-2; D is perhaps TRBD1 (5 bases). Trimming removed 5 bases from V and 7 bases from J, with 12 bases in between. CDR3 size: 12 residues. CDR1 is SGHRS, CDR2 YFSETQ, per germline. The CDR3 loop reads CASRREGSGYTF. The CDR3 DNA sequence: TGCGCCAGCAGACGGGAGGGGTCTGGCTACACCTTC.

The V gene is TRBV12-3 or TRBV12-4, the J gene TRBJ1-1; D gene ambiguous. V was clipped by 3 bases and J by 1 base, with 6 bases between them. CDR3 length: 13 residues. The CDR3 DNA reads TGTGCCAGCAGTTTCCATGGGAACACTGAAGCTTTCTTT. It is translated as CASSFHGNTEAFF.

The chain has TRBV24-1 and TRBJ1-3; a weak D match, TRBD1 (5 bases). V was shortened by 4 bases and J by 0 bases, with 12 bases between the two germline ends. The CDR3 contains 16 residues. CDR1 is KGHDR, CDR2 SFDVKD, per germline. The CDR3 is CATSERGPYSGNTIYF. The CDR3 nucleotides are TGTGCCACCAGTGAACGGGGACCATACTCTGGAAACACCATATATTTT.

V is TRBV2 and J is TRBJ2-2, with TRBD2 identical over 13 bases. Germline CDR1 and CDR2: SNHLY and FYNNEI. The CDR3 covers 16 residues. Losses at the gene ends were 4 bases for V and 4 bases for J; bases not matched to a gene: 3. The CDR3 coding sequence is TGTGCCAGCAGTGGGGGGACTAGCGGGATCACCGGGGAGCTGTTTTTT. Amino acids: CASSGGTSGITGELFF.

This clonotype was seen more than once but under ten times. V and J are TRBV4-2 and TRBJ1-1, with 7 bases that match TRBD1. This CDR3 spans 14 amino acids. Unmatched junction bases numbered 5, after V lost 7 bases and J lost 0 bases. Germline assignment: CDR1 LGHNA and CDR2 YNFKEQ. The CDR3 spells CASTQGGLNTEAFF. In nucleotides, the CDR3 is TGTGCCAGCACTCAGGGGGGGCTGAACACTGAAGCTTTCTTT.

The chain recombines TRBV20-1 with TRBJ2-3, with D possibly TRBD1 on 8 matching bases. The V gene's germline CDR1 is DFQATT and CDR2 SNEGSKA (reference sequence). V lost 2 bases and J 2 bases, leaving 14 bases between the germline ends. The CDR3 spans 15 residues. The CDR3 loop is CSARTGGEITDTQYF. The CDR3 nucleotides read TGCAGTGCTAGAACAGGGGGGGAAATCACAGATACGCAGTATTTT.

This clonotype was counted between two and nine times. This chain uses TRBV2 with TRBJ1-5, with 7 positions matching TRBD1. The CDR3 covers 15 residues. Germline lookup yields CDR1 SNHLY and CDR2 FYNNEI. Unmatched junction bases numbered 9, after V lost 6 bases and J lost 4 bases. CDR3 coding DNA: TGTGCCAGCAGCCGACAGGGTCGTAAGAATCAGCCCCAGCATTTT. Residues: CASSRQGRKNQPQHF.

V and J are TRBV11-2 and TRBJ2-7; D is uncertain. V lost 3 bases, J lost 4 bases, and 7 bases lay in between. CDR3 length: 12 residues. In germline, CDR1 is SGHAT, CDR2 FQNNGV. The CDR3 loop reads CASSFRGYEQYV. CDR3 sequence (DNA): TGTGCCAGCAGCTTTCGCGGATACGAGCAGTACGTC.

This clonotype was counted between two and nine times. The rearrangement uses TRBV6-1 and TRBJ2-7, with D perhaps being TRBD1 or TRBD2 (5 bases each). The V end was cut by 5 bases, the J end by 6 bases, with 14 bases between. The CDR3 runs 13 residues. Germline CDR1 and CDR2: MNHNS and SASEGT. Written as DNA, the CDR3 is TGTGCCAGCAGTAAACCCCTTGGGGGCGAGCAGTACGTC. Translated: CASSKPLGGEQYV.